This entry is about one T cell receptor beta chain. This was a deep-level run. In replicate PCRs of unsorted PBMC, about 0.3 ug DNA, roughly 31,000 T cell genomes, was used. Here immunoSEQ multiplex PCR was the method, and the copy in TCRdb shows in-frame clones only, minus some. In the table there are about half a million clones, about four fifths of which are singletons. The sample originates from a study of shared clonotypes between healthy human individuals. Study details: Sampling drew on donors who were two women and a few men aged 18 to 49.

Germline lookup yields CDR1 SGHTA and CDR2 FQGNSA. Trimming pared 1 base from V and 9 bases from J, leaving 16 bases between. CDR3 size: 15 residues. The source of this sequence is a woman in her thirties or forties in good health. Some clones in this sample may be carry-over from other donors' samples. The chain uses TRBV7-2 and TRBJ2-1; tentatively, D is TRBD2 (5 bases). Sequenced material: PBMCs. The CDR3 here is CASSLVHGLAGEQFF. Here the CDR3 DNA reads TGTGCCAGCAGCTTAGTTCATGGGCTAGCTGGTGAGCAGTTCTTC.